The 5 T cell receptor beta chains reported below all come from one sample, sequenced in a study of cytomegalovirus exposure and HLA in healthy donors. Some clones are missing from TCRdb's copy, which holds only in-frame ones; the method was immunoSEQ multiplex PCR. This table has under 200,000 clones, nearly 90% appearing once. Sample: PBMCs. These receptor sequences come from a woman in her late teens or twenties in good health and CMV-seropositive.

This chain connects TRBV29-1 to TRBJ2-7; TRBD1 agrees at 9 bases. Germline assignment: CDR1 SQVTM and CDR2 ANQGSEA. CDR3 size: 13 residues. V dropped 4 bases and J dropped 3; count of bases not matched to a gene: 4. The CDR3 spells CSVVVTGGYEQYF. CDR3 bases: TGCAGCGTTGTGGTGACAGGGGGCTACGAGCAGTACTTC.

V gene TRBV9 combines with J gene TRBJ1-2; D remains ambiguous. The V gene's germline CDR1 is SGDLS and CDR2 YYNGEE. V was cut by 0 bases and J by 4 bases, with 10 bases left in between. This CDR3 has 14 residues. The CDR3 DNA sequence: TGTGCCAGCAGCGTAGGTGTACCGAGCTATGGCTACACCTTC. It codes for CASSVGVPSYGYTF.

CDR3: CASSTPRAGDTVTEAFF. For the CDR3, the DNA is TGTGCCAGTAGTACGCCTAGGGCAGGGGATACTGTAACTGAAGCTTTCTTT. The J gene is TRBJ1-1, the V gene TRBV19; perhaps TRBD1 as D (6 bases). This CDR3 comprises 17 residues. The germline gives CDR1 LNHDA, CDR2 SQIVND (reference sequence). Trimming shortened V by 4 bases and J by 5 bases, and 23 bases separated the two germline ends.

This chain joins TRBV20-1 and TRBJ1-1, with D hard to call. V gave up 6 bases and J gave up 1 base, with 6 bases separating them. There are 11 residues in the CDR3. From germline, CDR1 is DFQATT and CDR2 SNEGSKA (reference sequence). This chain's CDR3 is CSAYRNTEAFF. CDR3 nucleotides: TGCAGTGCATACAGGAACACTGAAGCTTTCTTT.

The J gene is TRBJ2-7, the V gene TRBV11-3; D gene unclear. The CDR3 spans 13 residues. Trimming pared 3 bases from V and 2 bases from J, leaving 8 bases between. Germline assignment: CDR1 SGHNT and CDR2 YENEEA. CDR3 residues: CASSFMETYEQYF. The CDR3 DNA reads TGTGCCAGCAGCTTTATGGAGACCTACGAGCAGTACTTC. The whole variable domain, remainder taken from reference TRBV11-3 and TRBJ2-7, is EAGVVQSPRYKIIEKKQPVAFWCNPISGHNTLYWYLQNLGQGPELLIRYENEEAVDDSQLPKDRFSAERLKGVDSTLKIQPAELGDSAVYLCASSFMETYEQYFGPGTRLTVT.